This T cell receptor (beta chain) was recorded in a study of human T cells and chemical hapten exposure. This sample's time point: patch test 1, 2 weeks after DPC sensitization. Treatment indicated: therapeutic diphenylcyclopropenone sensitization with weekly scalp DPC. TCRdb independently ran MiXCR on the RACE reads; one entry per CDR3 protein. Here the sample spans around 120,000 distinct CDR3 sequences, approximately 14% being singletons. The table lists this clonotype with many counts. After removal of 0 bases from V and 6 bases from J, the junction contained 3 bases not matched to a gene. Germline CDR1 is LNHNV and CDR2 is YYDKDF (reference sequence). This CDR3 is 15 amino acids long.

This TCR came from a man between 18 and 29 years old with alopecia areata. Some clones in this sample may be carry-over from other donors' samples. The specimen comprised whole blood, sampled in connection with sensitization to the hapten diphenylcyclopropenone (DPC). The chain links TRBV15 to TRBJ1-5, with 9 bases identical to TRBD1. CDR3 DNA sequence: TGTGCCACCAGCAGAGAAGGACAGGGGTTTCAGCCCCAGCATTTT. Its protein product is CATSREGQGFQPQHF.